These 27 T cell receptor beta chains were all obtained from the same sample, sequenced in a study of T cell changes during pregnancy in multiple sclerosis. This table comes from immunoSEQ multiplex PCR, and its TCRdb copy is limited to in-frame clones, with some not included. Counted here are about 8,500 clones, roughly nine tenths occurring once; the ten biggest clones make up about 10%. The starting material was CD8+ T cells from peripheral blood mononuclear cells, obtained in the first trimester of pregnancy. These TCRs come from a female donor in good health, enrolled as a control in a pregnancy study.

This clone was observed a single time. The chain joins TRBV6-1 to TRBJ1-1; possibly TRBD1 for D (5 bases). V was cut by 2 bases and J by 4 bases, with 11 bases left in between. Per the germline V gene, CDR1 is MNHNS and CDR2 is SASEGT. This CDR3 contains 14 residues. CDR3 in DNA: TGTGCCAGCAGTGAACGGGGGATCAGCACTGAAGCTTTCTTT. This gives the protein CASSERGISTEAFF.

The V call is TRBV29-1, the J call TRBJ2-7; D is perhaps TRBD2 (6 bases). V was cut by 3 bases and J by 2 bases, with 11 bases left in between. The germline gives CDR1 SQVTM, CDR2 ANQGSEA. There are 13 residues in the CDR3. The CDR3 DNA is TGCAGCGTTGATGGGGGGAGCCCCTACGAGCAGTACTTC. It translates to CSVDGGSPYEQYF.

V usage is TRBV13 and J usage is TRBJ1-5, with D perhaps TRBD1 (5 bases). The CDR3 contains 15 residues. V gave up 0 bases and J gave up 2 bases, with 8 bases separating them. Germline CDR1 and CDR2: PRHDT and FYEKMQ (reference sequence). The CDR3 loop reads CASSLGRVGNQPQHF. In nucleotides, the CDR3 is TGTGCCAGCAGCTTAGGCAGGGTTGGCAATCAGCCCCAGCATTTT.

This clone appeared once. The rearrangement links TRBV9 to TRBJ1-2; the match to TRBD1 covers 8 bases. The J segment lost 4 bases and the V segment lost 4 bases, leaving 12 bases of the junction unmatched. Germline V lookup: CDR1 SGDLS, CDR2 YYNGEE. The CDR3 runs to 16 residues. The CDR3, as DNA: TGTGCCAGCAGCTCACCAGGGGGCGCGGGGTCCTATGGCTACACCTTC. It yields the protein CASSSPGGAGSYGYTF.

The genes are TRBV6-1 and TRBJ1-5; D is ambiguous. Looked up from germline, CDR1 is MNHNS and CDR2 is SASEGT. Between the trimmed V and J ends, which lost 4 bases and 6 bases, there was a span of 10 bases. The CDR3 is 13 residues long. For the CDR3, the DNA is TGTGCCAGCAGTGGTGCGGGATTTCAGCCCCAGCATTTT. This sequence encodes CASSGAGFQPQHF.

The chain employs TRBV9 and TRBJ2-3; 8 bases map to TRBD1. Germline CDR1 SGDLS, CDR2 YYNGEE. The ends lost 0 bases at V and 4 bases at J; junction bases unmatched: 1. This CDR3 has 14 residues. The CDR3 DNA follows: TGTGCCAGCAGCGTAGAGGGACAGGCAGATACGCAGTATTTT. This codes for CASSVEGQADTQYF.

This chain links TRBV5-5 with TRBJ2-1; D may be TRBD1 (5 bases). The V end lost 0 bases, the J end lost 8 bases, and 6 bases lay between the germline ends. The CDR3 contains 12 residues. Germline values: CDR1 SGHKS, CDR2 YYEKEE (reference sequence). CDR3 nucleotide sequence: TGTGCCAGCAGCTTGGCCAGGGATGAGCAGTTCTTC. The encoded protein is CASSLARDEQFF. The full variable domain, completed using reference TRBV5-5 and TRBJ2-1, is DAGVTQSPTHLIKTRGQQVTLRCSPISGHKSVSWYQQVLGQGPQFIFQYYEKEERGRGNFPDRFSARQFPNYSSELNVNALLLGDSALYLCASSLARDEQFFGPGTRLTVL.

This clone has a single count. The chain couples TRBV19 to TRBJ2-1, with TRBD1 as a possible D gene (5 bases). The CDR3 sequence is 12 residues long. Germline assignment: CDR1 LNHDA and CDR2 SQIVND (reference sequence). V was pared by 3 bases and J by 7 bases, with 7 bases between. Here the CDR3 reads CASSMTANEQFF. The CDR3 DNA is TGTGCCAGTAGTATGACAGCTAATGAGCAGTTCTTC.

The chain uses TRBV6-4 and TRBJ2-7, with 7 bases fitting TRBD1. CDR1 is MRHNA and CDR2 is SNTAGT in the germline V gene. This CDR3 has 15 amino acids. J was trimmed by 6 bases and V by 4 bases; bases with no gene match: 12. CDR3 nucleotide sequence: TGTGCCAGCAGTGGTTTCGTGACAGGGCCTTGCGAGCAGTACTTC. This sequence encodes CASSGFVTGPCEQYF.

The chain combines TRBV6-1 with TRBJ1-5, with D perhaps matching TRBD1 (6 bases). Germline CDR1 reads MNHNS; CDR2 reads SASEGT. Trimming cost V 1 base and J 10 bases, with 17 bases left between them. The CDR3 runs 15 residues. CDR3 sequence reads: CASSEEMAGVNPQHF. The CDR3 bases are TGTGCCAGCAGTGAAGAAATGGCAGGGGTAAATCCCCAGCATTTT.

This rearrangement joins TRBV4-2 to TRBJ1-4; D call uncertain. Germline V CDR1 and CDR2: LGHNA, YNFKEQ. The CDR3 sequence is 19 residues long. The germline V and J ends were trimmed by 5 bases and 6 bases, with 28 bases remaining between them. CDR3 region: CASSLRRPGSGTSHEKLFF. In DNA form, the CDR3 reads TGTGCCAGCAGCTTACGGCGACCGGGGTCTGGTACAAGTCATGAAAAACTGTTTTTT.

The sample holds one count of this clone. The chain recombines TRBV28 with TRBJ2-2; 8 bases match TRBD1. CDR1 and CDR2 from the germline V gene are MDHEN and SYDVKM. The CDR3 is 14 residues long. Trimming at V came to 4 bases and at J to 7 bases, leaving 5 bases not matched to a gene. The CDR3 nucleotides read TGTGCCAGCAGTTGGACAGGGTTTAGCGGGGAGCTGTTTTTT. This gives the protein CASSWTGFSGELFF.

The V gene is TRBV10-3, the J gene TRBJ1-1; D ambiguous. The V end lost 11 bases, the J end lost 2 bases, and 15 bases lay between the germline ends. This CDR3 has 13 residues. In germline, CDR1 is ENHRY, CDR2 SYGVKD. The DNA of the CDR3 is TGTGCCTCCTGGGGAACGGGAAACACTGAAGCTTTCTTT. Protein product: CASWGTGNTEAFF.

The rearrangement joins TRBV5-5 to TRBJ2-7, with 11 bases aligning to TRBD1. Losses at the gene ends were 3 bases for V and 2 bases for J; bases not matched to a gene: 7. This CDR3 spans 16 amino acids. CDR1 and CDR2 (germline): SGHKS, YYEKEE (reference sequence). The CDR3 DNA reads as TGTGCCAGCAGCTGGACCCCGGGACAGGGGGCCTACGAGCAGTACTTC. Translated, it gives CASSWTPGQGAYEQYF.

V is TRBV27 and J is TRBJ1-5; TRBD1 aligns across 7 bases. The length of the CDR3 is 14 residues. Germline V gene data show CDR1 as MNHEY and CDR2 as SMNVEV (reference sequence). Unmatched junction bases numbered 1, after V lost 3 bases and J lost 2 bases. CDR3 bases: TGTGCCAGCAGTTTGCAGGGGGGCAATCAGCCCCAGCATTTT. Amino acids: CASSLQGGNQPQHF.

This clone was counted once. The chain uses TRBV14 and TRBJ2-7; 8 nucleotides agree with TRBD2. There are 13 residues in the CDR3. The trim removed 6 bases at V and 2 bases at J, leaving 3 bases unmatched. Germline V CDR1 and CDR2: SGHDN, FVKESK. The CDR3 bases are TGTGCCAGCAGGGCCGGGAGGGCCTACGAGCAGTACTTC. Protein product: CASRAGRAYEQYF. Full variable domain (missing parts from reference TRBV14 and TRBJ2-7): EAGVTQFPSHSVIEKGQTVTLRCDPISGHDNLYWYRRVMGKEIKFLLHFVKESKQDESGMPNNRFLAERTGGTYSTLKVQPAELEDSGVYFCASRAGRAYEQYFGPGTRLTVT.

The chain combines TRBV15 with TRBJ1-5, with D uncertain. CDR3 length: 15 residues. Germline V lookup: CDR1 LNHNV, CDR2 YYDKDF (reference sequence). The V end was cut by 8 bases, the J end by 2 bases, with 16 bases between. Here the CDR3 DNA reads TGTGCCACCGTTCCCGTCCCATCAGGCAATCAGCCCCAGCATTTT. Residues: CATVPVPSGNQPQHF.

V is TRBV4-1 and J is TRBJ2-1; a possible D gene is TRBD2 (6 bases). CDR3 length: 16 amino acids. V lost 8 bases and J 3 bases, leaving 20 bases between the germline ends. CDR1 MGHRA and CDR2 YSYEKL come from the germline V gene. The CDR3 region is CASGPTGLTHYNEQFF. In DNA, the CDR3 is TGCGCCAGCGGCCCTACGGGACTCACTCACTACAATGAGCAGTTCTTC.

The rearrangement joins TRBV5-4 to TRBJ2-5; TRBD2 matches 7 bases. Germline loops: CDR1 SGHNT, CDR2 YYREEE (reference sequence). Trimming cost V 4 bases and J 1 base; bases outside gene matches: 4. CDR3 length: 14 amino acids. The chain's CDR3 is CASSMKRGQETQYF. CDR3 sequence (DNA): TGTGCCAGCAGCATGAAGCGGGGCCAAGAGACCCAGTACTTC.

The rearrangement links TRBV14 to TRBJ1-1, with TRBD1 identical over 7 bases. The CDR3 has 11 residues. Trimming removed 11 bases from V and 11 bases from J; junction bases left unmatched: 11. CDR1 is SGHDN and CDR2 is FVKESK in the germline V gene. DNA of the CDR3: TGTGCCGGCTCCTTAGGGACAGAGGCTTTCTTT. As protein: CAGSLGTEAFF.

The chain joins TRBV4-2 to TRBJ1-5; 8 nucleotides agree with TRBD1. The germline V gene encodes CDR1 LGHNA and CDR2 YNFKEQ. The length of the CDR3 is 16 residues. The junction had 6 bases not matched to a gene; V was cut back by 0 bases and J by 5 bases. The CDR3: CASSQDPRTGHQPQHF. In DNA form, the CDR3 reads TGTGCCAGCAGCCAAGATCCTCGGACAGGGCATCAGCCCCAGCATTTT.

Remarks on this clone: Other DNA sequences in this specimen translate into the identical CDR3. The rearrangement joins TRBV28 to TRBJ2-7, with TRBD2 matching 8 bases. V lost 6 bases to trimming and J lost 3 bases; unmatched junction nucleotides: 7. Germline-derived CDR1 and CDR2 are MDHEN and SYDVKM. CDR3 size: 14 residues. CDR3 coding DNA: TGTGCCAGCAGCCTCCTCAGCGGGAGCTACGAGCAGTACTTC. Its translation: CASSLLSGSYEQYF.

This clone was seen more than once but under ten times. The chain joins TRBV2 to TRBJ2-7; D call uncertain. The V gene's germline CDR1 is SNHLY and CDR2 FYNNEI. V was pared by 7 bases and J by 5 bases, with 12 bases between. This CDR3 is 12 amino acids long. The CDR3 DNA follows: TGTGCCAGCAAGGAGAGTCGGAACGAGCAGTACTTC. Its translation: CASKESRNEQYF.

Comments on this clone: Germline and junction disagree at one end, which may indicate a read error. The V call is TRBV30, the J call TRBJ2-7, with D possibly TRBD1 on 6 matching bases. Germline V gene sequence: CDR1 GTSNPN, CDR2 SVGIG (reference sequence). The CDR3 has 15 residues. The CDR3 region has the DNA TGTGCCTGGAGTAAGGAGCCGGACAGCTCCTACGGGCAGTACTTC. It specifies CAWSKEPDSSYGQYF. Using reference TRBV30 and TRBJ2-7 for the parts outside the CDR3, the full variable domain is SQTIHQWPATLVQPVGSPLSLECTVEGTSNPNLYWYRQAAGRGLQLLFYSVGIGQISSEVPQNLSASRPQDRQFILSSKKLLLSDSGFYLCAWSKEPDSSYGQYFGPGTRLTVT.

V usage is TRBV6-6 and J usage is TRBJ1-1, with D hard to call. CDR3 length: 15 amino acids. Germline V gene sequence: CDR1 MNHNY, CDR2 SVGAGI (reference sequence). Deletions cut 2 bases from V and 0 bases from J, with 10 bases between. DNA of the CDR3: TGTGCCAGCAGTTACACTAGTCTAGTGAACACTGAAGCTTTCTTT. Protein sequence: CASSYTSLVNTEAFF.

In nucleotides, the CDR3 is TGCAGCGTTGAATTTCCTAGCGGGTCGACCTACGAGCAGTACTTC. Protein: CSVEFPSGSTYEQYF. V is TRBV29-1 and J is TRBJ2-7; 8 nucleotides agree with TRBD2. The CDR3 has 15 amino acids. Trimming removed 2 bases from V and 2 bases from J; junction bases left unmatched: 8. Germline assignment: CDR1 SQVTM and CDR2 ANQGSEA.

The DNA of the CDR3 is TGTGCCACCAGCACACGATGGGGGGGCGGGAGCTCCTACGAGCAGTACTTC. Its protein product is CATSTRWGGGSSYEQYF. J is TRBJ2-7 and V is TRBV15; perhaps TRBD2 as D (7 bases). This CDR3 comprises 17 residues. Germline V gives CDR1 LNHNV, CDR2 YYDKDF (reference sequence). The germline V and J ends were trimmed by 4 bases and 0 bases, with 19 bases remaining between them.